Listed below are T cell receptor beta chains from one sample, sequenced in a study of T cell repertoires in cytomegalovirus infection. These receptors have no known antigen. TCRdb recomputed calls from the reads with MiXCR, one row per CDR3 protein. The data contain fewer than 650,000 distinct CDR3 sequences, roughly 43% of them singletons. The sample here was cultured PBMCs, taken from culture after CMV antigen stimulation. These receptors all stem from a human donor in good health (CMV status not recorded). Some clones in this sample may be carry-over from other donors' samples. CDR3s include the opening cysteine and the closing phenylalanine or tryptophan. A D gene is named only where the DNA matches it firmly. Part of the rows lack a size; the others show once, few, many or a class for expanded clones.

clone_size: -
v_call: TRBV20-1
d_call: -
j_call: TRBJ2-7
cdr3_aa: CSAPTWGEQYF
cdr3_nt: TGCAGTGCCCCAACCTGGGGCGAGCAGTACTTC

clone_size: few
v_call: TRBV12-3/TRBV12-4
d_call: -
j_call: TRBJ1-2
cdr3_aa: CASSLWGRGYGYTF
cdr3_nt: TGTGCCAGCAGTTTATGGGGGCGCGGCTATGGCTACACCTTC

clone_size: -
v_call: TRBV5-3
d_call: -
j_call: TRBJ2-7
cdr3_aa: CASSLGGGTVDEQYF
cdr3_nt: TGTGCCAGCAGCCTGGGAGGCGGGACCGTGGATGAGCAGTACTTC

clone_size: -
v_call: TRBV19
d_call: TRBD1
j_call: TRBJ1-3
cdr3_aa: CATGEKAGNTIYF
cdr3_nt: TGTGCGACAGGGGAGAAGGCTGGAAACACCATATATTTT

clone_size: few
v_call: TRBV7-2
d_call: TRBD2
j_call: TRBJ2-5
cdr3_aa: CASSALAEETQYF
cdr3_nt: TGTGCCAGCAGCGCACTAGCGGAAGAGACCCAGTACTTC

clone_size: -
v_call: TRBV7-6
d_call: TRBD2
j_call: TRBJ2-1
cdr3_aa: CASNQRGDNEQFF
cdr3_nt: TGTGCCAGCAATCAGCGGGGGGACAATGAGCAGTTCTTC

clone_size: few
v_call: TRBV27
d_call: -
j_call: TRBJ2-5
cdr3_aa: CASSLSTIGTQYF
cdr3_nt: TGTGCCAGCAGTTTATCGACCATCGGGACCCAGTACTTC

clone_size: -
v_call: TRBV19
d_call: -
j_call: TRBJ1-5
cdr3_aa: CASSTFRGGQPQHF
cdr3_nt: TGTGCCAGTAGTACTTTTCGCGGGGGTCAGCCCCAGCATTTT

clone_size: -
v_call: TRBV25-1
d_call: -
j_call: TRBJ2-5
cdr3_aa: CASSESTPQRGETQYF
cdr3_nt: TGTGCCAGCAGTGAATCTACCCCCCAGCGTGGAGAGACCCAGTACTTC

clone_size: -
v_call: TRBV6-1
d_call: -
j_call: TRBJ2-7
cdr3_aa: CASSEAGRPMTYEQYF
cdr3_nt: TGTGCCAGCAGTGAAGCGGGGAGACCTATGACCTACGAGCAGTACTTC

clone_size: -
v_call: TRBV5-1
d_call: TRBD1
j_call: TRBJ1-3
cdr3_aa: CASSPGTERNTIYF
cdr3_nt: TGCGCCAGCAGCCCCGGGACAGAGAGAAACACCATATATTTT

clone_size: once
v_call: TRBV6-8
d_call: -
j_call: TRBJ1-6
cdr3_aa: CASSEWSSGSSYNSPLHF
cdr3_nt: TGTGCCAGCAGTGAGTGGAGTAGCGGGAGCTCCTATAATTCACCCCTCCACTTT

clone_size: -
v_call: TRBV19
d_call: -
j_call: TRBJ1-5
cdr3_aa: CASSIGKGPQVGPQHF
cdr3_nt: TGTGCCAGTAGTATAGGGAAAGGGCCACAGGTCGGGCCCCAGCATTTT

clone_size: -
v_call: TRBV12-3/TRBV12-4
d_call: -
j_call: TRBJ2-1
cdr3_aa: CASSWWRDSYNEQFF
cdr3_nt: TGTGCCAGCAGTTGGTGGCGGGACTCCTACAATGAGCAGTTCTTC

clone_size: -
v_call: TRBV20-1
d_call: TRBD2
j_call: TRBJ2-2
cdr3_aa: CSASPPQRGFGELFF
cdr3_nt: TGCAGTGCTAGTCCCCCCCAGCGGGGTTTCGGGGAGCTGTTTTTT